This T cell receptor (beta chain) was found in a study of prognosis after radiotherapy for stage I lung cancer. Regarding the study as a whole: Shannon entropy (measured after stereotactic body radiation therapy) was lower in patients who went on to develop distant metastases.

Concerning this clonotype itself: Antigen: not known.

Two-round multiplex PCR, the amplification method, yielded TCR beta CDR3 from genomic DNA. The use of primers specific to each TRBV and TRBJ gene characterized first-round PCR. One entry per CDR3 protein results from TCRdb running MiXCR on the multiplex PCR reads. This table has 15,000 to 20,000 distinct CDR3 sequences, 29% appearing once. Germline-derived CDR1 and CDR2 are SGHAT and FQNNGV. The CDR3 is made up of 15 amino acids. The trim removed 5 bases at V and 2 bases at J, leaving 5 bases unmatched. The rearrangement joins TRBV11-2 to TRBJ2-1, with 8 bases lining up with TRBD2. The starting material was PBMCs, obtained before or after stereotactic body radiation therapy (not recorded which). This receptor was identified in a donor aged 50 or older with non-small cell lung cancer. The CDR3 DNA sequence: TGTGCCAGCAGCCCCGTAGCGGGGCCCTACAATGAGCAGTTCTTC. It is translated as CASSPVAGPYNEQFF.